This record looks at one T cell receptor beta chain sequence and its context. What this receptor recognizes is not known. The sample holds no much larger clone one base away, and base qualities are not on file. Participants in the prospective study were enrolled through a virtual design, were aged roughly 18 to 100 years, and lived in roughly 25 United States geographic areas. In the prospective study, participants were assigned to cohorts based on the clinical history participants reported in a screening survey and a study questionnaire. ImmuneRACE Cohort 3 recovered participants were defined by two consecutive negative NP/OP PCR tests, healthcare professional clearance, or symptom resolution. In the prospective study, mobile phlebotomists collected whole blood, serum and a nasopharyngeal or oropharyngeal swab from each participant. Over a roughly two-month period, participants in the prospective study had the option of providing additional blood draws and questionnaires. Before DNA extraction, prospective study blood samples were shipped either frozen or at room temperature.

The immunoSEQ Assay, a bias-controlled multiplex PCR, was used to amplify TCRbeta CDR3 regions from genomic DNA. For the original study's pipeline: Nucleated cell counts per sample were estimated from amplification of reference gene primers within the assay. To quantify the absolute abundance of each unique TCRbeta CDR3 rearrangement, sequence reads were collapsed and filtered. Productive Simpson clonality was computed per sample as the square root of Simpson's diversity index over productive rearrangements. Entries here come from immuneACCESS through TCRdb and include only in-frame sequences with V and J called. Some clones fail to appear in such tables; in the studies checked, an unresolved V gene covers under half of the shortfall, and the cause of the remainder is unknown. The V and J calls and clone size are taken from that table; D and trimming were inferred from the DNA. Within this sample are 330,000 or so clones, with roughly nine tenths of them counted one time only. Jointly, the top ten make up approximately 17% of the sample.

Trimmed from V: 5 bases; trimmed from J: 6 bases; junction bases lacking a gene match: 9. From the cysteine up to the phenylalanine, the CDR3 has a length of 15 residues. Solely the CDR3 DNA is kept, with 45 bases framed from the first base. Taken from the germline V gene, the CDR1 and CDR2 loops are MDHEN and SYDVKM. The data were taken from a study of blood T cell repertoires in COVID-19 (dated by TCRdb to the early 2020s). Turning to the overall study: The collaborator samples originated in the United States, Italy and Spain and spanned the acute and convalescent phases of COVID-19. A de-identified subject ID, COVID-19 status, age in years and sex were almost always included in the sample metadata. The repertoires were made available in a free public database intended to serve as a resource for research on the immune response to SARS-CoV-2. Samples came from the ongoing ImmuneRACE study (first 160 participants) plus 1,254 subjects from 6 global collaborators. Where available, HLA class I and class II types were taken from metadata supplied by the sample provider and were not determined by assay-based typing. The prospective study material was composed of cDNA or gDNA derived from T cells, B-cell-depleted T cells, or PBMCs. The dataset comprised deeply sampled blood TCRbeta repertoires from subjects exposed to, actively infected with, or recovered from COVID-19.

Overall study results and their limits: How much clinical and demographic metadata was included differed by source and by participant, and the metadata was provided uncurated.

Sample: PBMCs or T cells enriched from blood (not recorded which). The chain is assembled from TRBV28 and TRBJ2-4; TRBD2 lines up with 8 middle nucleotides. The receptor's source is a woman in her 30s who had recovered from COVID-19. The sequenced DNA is TGTGCCAGCAGTCCCTTTTCGGGGGGGGGAAACATTCAGTACTTC. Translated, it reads CASSPFSGGGNIQYF.